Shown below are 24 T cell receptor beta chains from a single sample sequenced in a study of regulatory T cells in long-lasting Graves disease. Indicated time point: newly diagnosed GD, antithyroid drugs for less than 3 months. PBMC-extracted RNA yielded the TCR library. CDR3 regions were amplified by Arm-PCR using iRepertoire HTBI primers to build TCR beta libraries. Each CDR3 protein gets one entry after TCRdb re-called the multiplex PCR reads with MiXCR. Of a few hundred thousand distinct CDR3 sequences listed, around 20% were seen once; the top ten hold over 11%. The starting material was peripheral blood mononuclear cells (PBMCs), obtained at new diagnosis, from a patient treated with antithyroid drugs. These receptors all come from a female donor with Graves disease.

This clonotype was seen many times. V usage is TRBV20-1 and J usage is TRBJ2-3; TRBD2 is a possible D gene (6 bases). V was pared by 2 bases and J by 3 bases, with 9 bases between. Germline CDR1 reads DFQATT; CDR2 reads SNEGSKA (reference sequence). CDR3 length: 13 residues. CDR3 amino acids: CSARPTRTDTQYF. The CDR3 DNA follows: TGCAGTGCTAGACCGACTAGGACAGATACGCAGTATTTT.

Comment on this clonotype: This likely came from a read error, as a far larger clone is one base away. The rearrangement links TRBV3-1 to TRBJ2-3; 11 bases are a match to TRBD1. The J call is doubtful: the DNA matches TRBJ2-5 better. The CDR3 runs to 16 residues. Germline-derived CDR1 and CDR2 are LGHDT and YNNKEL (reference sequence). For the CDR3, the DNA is TGTGCCAGCAGCCAAGAATGGGGACAGGGGGGGAAGACCCAGTACTTC. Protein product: CASSQEWGQGGKTQYF.

In nucleotides, the CDR3 is TGTGCCACCAGCAGAGGACAGGGTTTTGGCACTGAAGCTTTCTTT. Protein: CATSRGQGFGTEAFF. The chain recombines TRBV15 with TRBJ1-1, with 7 nucleotides matching TRBD1. V was pared by 1 base and J by 4 bases, with 6 bases of the junction left unmatched. The germline CDR1 and CDR2 sequences are LNHNV and YYDKDF (reference sequence). The CDR3 loop spans 15 amino acids.

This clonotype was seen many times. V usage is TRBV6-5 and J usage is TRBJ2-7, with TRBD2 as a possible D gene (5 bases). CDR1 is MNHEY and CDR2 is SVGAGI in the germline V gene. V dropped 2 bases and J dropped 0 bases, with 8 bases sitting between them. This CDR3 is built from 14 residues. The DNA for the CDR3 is TGTGCCAGCAGTTACATCCGGGACTCCTACGAGCAGTACTTC. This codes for CASSYIRDSYEQYF.

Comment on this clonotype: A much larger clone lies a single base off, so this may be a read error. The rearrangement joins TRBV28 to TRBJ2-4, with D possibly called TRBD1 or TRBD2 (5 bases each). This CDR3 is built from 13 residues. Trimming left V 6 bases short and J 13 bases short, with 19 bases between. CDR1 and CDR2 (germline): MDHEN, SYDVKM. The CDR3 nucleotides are TGTGCCAGCAGGCTAGGGACCCTTACTGAGCAGTACTTC. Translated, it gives CASRLGTLTEQYF.

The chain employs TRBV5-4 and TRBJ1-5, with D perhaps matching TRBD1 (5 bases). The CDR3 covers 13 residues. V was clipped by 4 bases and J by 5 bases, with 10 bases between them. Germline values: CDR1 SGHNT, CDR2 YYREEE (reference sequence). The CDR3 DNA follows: TGTGCCAGCAGCCCGCGGGGGGATCAGCCCCAGCATTTT. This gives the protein CASSPRGDQPQHF. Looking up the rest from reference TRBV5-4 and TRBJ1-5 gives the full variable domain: ETGVTQSPTHLIKTRGQQVTLRCSSQSGHNTVSWYQQALGQGPQFIFQYYREEENGRGNFPPRFSGLQFPNYSSELNVNALELDDSALYLCASSPRGDQPQHFGDGTRLSIL.

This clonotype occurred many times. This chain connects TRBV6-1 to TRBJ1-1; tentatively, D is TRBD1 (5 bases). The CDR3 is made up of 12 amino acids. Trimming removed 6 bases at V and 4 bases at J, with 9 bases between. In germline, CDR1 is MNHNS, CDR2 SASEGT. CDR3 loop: CASSDRSTEAFF. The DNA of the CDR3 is TGTGCCAGCAGCGACAGATCCACTGAAGCTTTCTTT.

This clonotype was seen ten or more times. Here the CDR3 DNA reads TGTGCCAGCAGCTCGCAGGCGGGGGCTCACGAGACCCAGTACTTC. This gives the protein CASSSQAGAHETQYF. The genes are TRBV7-3 and TRBJ2-5; a possible D gene is TRBD2 (7 bases). The CDR3 contains 15 residues. V lost 4 bases to trimming and J lost 5 bases, with 17 bases between them. The V gene's germline CDR1 is SGHTA and CDR2 FQGTGA.

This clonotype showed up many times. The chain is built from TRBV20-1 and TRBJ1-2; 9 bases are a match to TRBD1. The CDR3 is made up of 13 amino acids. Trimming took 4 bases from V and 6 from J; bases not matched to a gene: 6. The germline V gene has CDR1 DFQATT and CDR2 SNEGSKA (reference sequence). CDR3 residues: CSAKLGQGDGYTF. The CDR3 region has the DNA TGCAGTGCTAAATTGGGACAGGGCGATGGCTACACCTTC.

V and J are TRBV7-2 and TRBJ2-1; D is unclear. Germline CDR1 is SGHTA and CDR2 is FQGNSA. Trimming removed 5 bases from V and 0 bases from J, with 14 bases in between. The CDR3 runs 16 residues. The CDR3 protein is CASSHLGGTSYNEQFF. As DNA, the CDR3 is TGTGCCAGCAGCCACCTCGGCGGAACCTCCTACAATGAGCAGTTCTTC.

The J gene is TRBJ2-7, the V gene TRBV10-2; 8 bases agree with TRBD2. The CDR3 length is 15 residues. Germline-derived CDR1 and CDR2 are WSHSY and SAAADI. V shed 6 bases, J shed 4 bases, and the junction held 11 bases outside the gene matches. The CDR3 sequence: CASSDGSAGGYEQYF. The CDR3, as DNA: TGCGCCAGCAGCGATGGTAGCGCGGGGGGTTACGAGCAGTACTTC.

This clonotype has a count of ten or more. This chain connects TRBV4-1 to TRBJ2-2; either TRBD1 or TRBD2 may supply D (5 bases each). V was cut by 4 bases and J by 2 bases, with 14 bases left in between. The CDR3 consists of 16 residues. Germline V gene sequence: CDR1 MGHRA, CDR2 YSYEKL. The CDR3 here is CASSPDVGRNTGELFF. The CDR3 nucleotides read TGCGCCAGCAGCCCAGATGTGGGACGTAACACCGGGGAGCTGTTTTTT.

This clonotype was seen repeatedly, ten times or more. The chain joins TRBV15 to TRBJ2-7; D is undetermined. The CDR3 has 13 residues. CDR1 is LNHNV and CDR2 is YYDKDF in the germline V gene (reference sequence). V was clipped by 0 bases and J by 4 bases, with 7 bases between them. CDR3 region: CATSRDNTYEQYF. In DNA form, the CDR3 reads TGTGCCACCAGCAGAGATAACACTTACGAGCAGTACTTC.

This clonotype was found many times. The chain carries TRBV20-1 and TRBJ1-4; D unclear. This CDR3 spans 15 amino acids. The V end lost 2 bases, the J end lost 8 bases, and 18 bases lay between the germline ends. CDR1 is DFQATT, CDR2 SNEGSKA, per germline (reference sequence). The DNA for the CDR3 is TGCAGTGCTAGACGATCGAGGGCTGTCGGAGAAAAACTGTTTTTT. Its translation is CSARRSRAVGEKLFF.

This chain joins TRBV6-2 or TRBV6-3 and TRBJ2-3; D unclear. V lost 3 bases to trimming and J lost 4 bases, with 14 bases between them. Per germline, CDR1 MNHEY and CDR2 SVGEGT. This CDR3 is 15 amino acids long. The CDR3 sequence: CASSYRTPVSDTQYF. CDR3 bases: TGTGCCAGCAGTTATCGGACCCCAGTCTCAGATACGCAGTATTTT.

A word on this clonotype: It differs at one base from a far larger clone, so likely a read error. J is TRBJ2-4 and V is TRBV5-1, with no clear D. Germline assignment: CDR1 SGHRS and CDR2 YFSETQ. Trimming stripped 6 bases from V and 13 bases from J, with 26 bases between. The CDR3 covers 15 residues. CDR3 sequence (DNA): TGCGCCAGCACAAAAGACTCGAGCTCCTACAATGAGCAGTACTTC. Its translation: CASTKDSSSYNEQYF.

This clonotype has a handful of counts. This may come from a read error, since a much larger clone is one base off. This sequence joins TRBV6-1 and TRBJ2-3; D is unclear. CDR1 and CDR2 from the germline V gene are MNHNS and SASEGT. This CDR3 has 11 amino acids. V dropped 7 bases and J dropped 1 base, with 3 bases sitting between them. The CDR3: CASTGTDTQYF. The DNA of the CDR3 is TGTGCCAGCACTGGCACAGATACGCAGTATTTT.

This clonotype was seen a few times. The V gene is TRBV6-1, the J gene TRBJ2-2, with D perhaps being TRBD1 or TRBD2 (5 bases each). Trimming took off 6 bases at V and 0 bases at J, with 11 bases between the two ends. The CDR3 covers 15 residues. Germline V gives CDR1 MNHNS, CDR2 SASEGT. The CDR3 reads CASRARGPNTGELFF. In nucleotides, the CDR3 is TGTGCCAGCAGGGCTCGGGGCCCGAACACCGGGGAGCTGTTTTTT.

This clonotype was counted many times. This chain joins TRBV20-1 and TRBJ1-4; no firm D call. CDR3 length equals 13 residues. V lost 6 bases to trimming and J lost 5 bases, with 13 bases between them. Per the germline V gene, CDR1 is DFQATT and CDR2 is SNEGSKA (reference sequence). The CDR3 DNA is TGCAGTGCCCAAGCGGGCCCAAATGAAAAACTGTTTTTT. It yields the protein CSAQAGPNEKLFF.

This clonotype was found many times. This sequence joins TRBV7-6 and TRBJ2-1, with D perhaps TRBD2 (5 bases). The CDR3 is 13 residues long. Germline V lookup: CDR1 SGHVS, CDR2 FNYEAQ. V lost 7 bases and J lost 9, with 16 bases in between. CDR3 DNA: TGTGCCAGCACTCCGGAGGACCGCTCTGAGCAGTTCTTC. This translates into CASTPEDRSEQFF.

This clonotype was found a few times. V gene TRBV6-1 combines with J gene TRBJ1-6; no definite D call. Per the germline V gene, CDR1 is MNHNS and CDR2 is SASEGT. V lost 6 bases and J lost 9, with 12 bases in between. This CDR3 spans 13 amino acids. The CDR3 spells CASREVAGSPLHF. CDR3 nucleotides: TGTGCCAGCAGGGAGGTGGCGGGTTCACCCCTCCACTTT.

CDR3 sequence reads: CASSLDHGKTQYF. CDR3 nucleotides: TGTGCCAGCAGCTTAGATCACGGGAAGACCCAGTACTTC. The chain links TRBV11-2 to TRBJ2-5, with D perhaps TRBD2 (5 bases). The CDR3 extends over 13 amino acids. CDR1 and CDR2 (germline): SGHAT, FQNNGV. Trimming removed 0 bases from V and 6 bases from J, with 8 bases in between.

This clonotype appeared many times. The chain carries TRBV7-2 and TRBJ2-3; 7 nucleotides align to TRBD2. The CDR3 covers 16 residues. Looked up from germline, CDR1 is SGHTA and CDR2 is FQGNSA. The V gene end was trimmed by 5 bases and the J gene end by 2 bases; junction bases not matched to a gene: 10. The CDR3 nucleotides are TGTGCCAGCAGCCCCCGGGGAGGGAGGGCCACAGATACGCAGTATTTT. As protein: CASSPRGGRATDTQYF.

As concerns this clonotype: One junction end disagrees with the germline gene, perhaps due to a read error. The CDR3 bases are TGCGCCAGCAGTCAGGGACAGGGAGTCGGTTCACCCCTCCACTTT. Translating gives CASSQGQGVGSPLHF. This chain joins TRBV11-2 and TRBJ1-6; TRBD1 matches 9 bases. The V gene's germline CDR1 is SGHAT and CDR2 FQNNGV. The CDR3 contains 15 residues.